This T cell receptor (beta chain) was observed in a study of post-analysis software for immune sequencing data. Study-wide results and caveats: Significantly decreased normalized Chao1 diversity was recorded for multiple sclerosis patients relative to controls. F-measure co-clustering was strong for batch-matched samples. Controls had lower frequencies than patients of 4 or 5 TRBV segments, which included TRBV5-6, TRBV5-1 and TRBV20-1.

The TCR beta cDNA libraries contained unique molecular identifiers. When about 1 to 11 million T cells were used, they gave around 500,000 cDNA molecules. In TCRdb, the PCR reads were re-called with MiXCR into one record per CDR3 protein. The data contain approximately 730,000 distinct CDR3 sequences, under 60% of them singletons. On this clonotype itself: Its antigen is still unknown.

Per the germline V gene, CDR1 is MNHEY and CDR2 is SMNVEV (reference sequence). CDR3 length: 17 amino acids. Trimming removed 0 bases at V and 3 bases at J, with 16 bases between. This TCR came from a girl aged 10 to 17 with multiple sclerosis. The sequenced material came from blood. The V call is TRBV27, the J call TRBJ2-3; TRBD2 is a possible D gene (6 bases). This chain's CDR3 is CASSLSMGEVLTDTQYF. For the CDR3, the DNA is TGTGCCAGCAGTTTATCCATGGGGGAGGTGTTGACAGATACGCAGTATTTT.